This TCR beta chain was sequenced for a study of CXCR3-negative and CXCR3-positive naive CD8 T cells. Each CD8+ T cell subset was sorted in triplicate, under 350,000 cells each. Phenotypically, naive CD8+ T cells corresponded to CD45RO-CCR7+CD27+CD95-. Germline V gene data show CDR1 as SQVTM and CDR2 as ANQGSEA. This CDR3 spans 15 amino acids. Whole-study results and caveats: Naive cells, whether CXCR3-negative or CXCR3-positive, had similar TRBV-TRBJ usage, while memory cells differed.

UMI-tagged TRB cDNA libraries were built via 5' RACE. TCRdb reanalyzed the 5' RACE reads and collapses them to one entry per CDR3 protein, without DNA. This specimen shows just over 60,000 distinct CDR3 sequences; the ten leading clones hold 3.5% to 5%. About this clonotype: Its specificity is not known.

The chain has TRBV29-1 and TRBJ2-7; TCRdb's D gene call, TRBD2, goes unchecked for lack of DNA. The clonotype originates from a human donor in good health. Some clones in this sample may be carry-over from other donors' samples. The sequencing input was naive CXCR3- CD8+ T cells from blood. The subset here: CD45RO-CCR7+CD27+CD95- naive CD8+ T cells lacking CXCR3 (TNR3-). CDR3 sequence reads: CSVEAPARTNYEQYF.